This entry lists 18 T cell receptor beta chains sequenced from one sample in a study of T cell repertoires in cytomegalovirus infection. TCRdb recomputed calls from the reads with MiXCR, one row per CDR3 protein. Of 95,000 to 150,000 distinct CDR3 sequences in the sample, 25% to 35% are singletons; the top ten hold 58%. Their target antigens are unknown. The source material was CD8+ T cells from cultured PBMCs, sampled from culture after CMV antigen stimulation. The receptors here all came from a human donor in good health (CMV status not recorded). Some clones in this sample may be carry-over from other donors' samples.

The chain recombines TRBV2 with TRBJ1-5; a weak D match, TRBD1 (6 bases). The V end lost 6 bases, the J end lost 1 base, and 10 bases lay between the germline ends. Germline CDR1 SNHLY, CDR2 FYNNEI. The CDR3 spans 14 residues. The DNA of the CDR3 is TGTGCCAGCAGGGACAGAACGAGCAATCAGCCCCAGCATTTT. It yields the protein CASRDRTSNQPQHF.

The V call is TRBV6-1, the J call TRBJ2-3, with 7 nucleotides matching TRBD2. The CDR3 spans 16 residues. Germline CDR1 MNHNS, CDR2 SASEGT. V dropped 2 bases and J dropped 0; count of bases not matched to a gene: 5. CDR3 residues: CASSEWDYSSTDTQYF. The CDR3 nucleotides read TGTGCCAGCAGTGAATGGGACTACTCTAGCACAGATACGCAGTATTTT.

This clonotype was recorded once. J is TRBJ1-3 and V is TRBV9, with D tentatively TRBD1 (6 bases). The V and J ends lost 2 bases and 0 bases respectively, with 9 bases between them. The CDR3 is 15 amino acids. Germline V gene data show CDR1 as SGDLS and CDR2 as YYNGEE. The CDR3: CASSVGQSSGNTIYF. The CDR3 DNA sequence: TGTGCCAGCAGCGTCGGACAGAGCTCTGGAAACACCATATATTTT.

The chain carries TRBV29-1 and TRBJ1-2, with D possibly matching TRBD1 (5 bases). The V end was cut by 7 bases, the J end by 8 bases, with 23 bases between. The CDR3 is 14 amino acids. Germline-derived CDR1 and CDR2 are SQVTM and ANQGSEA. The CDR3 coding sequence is TGCAGCGCCGAACAGGACACCCTTTTTAAGGGCTACACCTTC. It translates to CSAEQDTLFKGYTF.

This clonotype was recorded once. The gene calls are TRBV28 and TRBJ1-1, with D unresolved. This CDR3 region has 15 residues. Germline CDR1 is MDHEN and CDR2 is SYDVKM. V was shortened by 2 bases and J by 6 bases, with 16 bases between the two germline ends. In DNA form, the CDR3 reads TGTGCCAGCAGTTTAGCCGGTAGGGAAGTTCCTGAAGCTTTCTTT. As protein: CASSLAGREVPEAFF.

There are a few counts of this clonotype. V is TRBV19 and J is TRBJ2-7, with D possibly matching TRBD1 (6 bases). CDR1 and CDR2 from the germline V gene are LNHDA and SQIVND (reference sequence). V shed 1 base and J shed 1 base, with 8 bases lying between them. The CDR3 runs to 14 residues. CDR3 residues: CASSIGRGSYEQYF. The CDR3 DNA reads TGTGCCAGTAGTATAGGCAGGGGTTCCTACGAGCAGTACTTC. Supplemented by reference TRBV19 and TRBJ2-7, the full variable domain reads DGGITQSPKYLFRKEGQNVTLSCEQNLNHDAMYWYRQDPGQGLRLIYYSQIVNDFQKGDIAEGYSVSREKKESFPLTVTSAQKNPTAFYLCASSIGRGSYEQYFGPGTRLTVT.

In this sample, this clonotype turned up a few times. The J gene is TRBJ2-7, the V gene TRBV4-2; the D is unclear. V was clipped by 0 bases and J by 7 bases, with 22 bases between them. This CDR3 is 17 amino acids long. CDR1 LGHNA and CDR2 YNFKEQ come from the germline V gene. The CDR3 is CASSQDLVDVVWSEQYF. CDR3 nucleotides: TGTGCCAGCAGCCAAGATTTAGTGGACGTCGTGTGGAGTGAGCAGTACTTC.

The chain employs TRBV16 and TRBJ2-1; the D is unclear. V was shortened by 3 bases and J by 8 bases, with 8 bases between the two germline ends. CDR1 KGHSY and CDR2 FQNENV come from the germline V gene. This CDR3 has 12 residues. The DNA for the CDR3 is TGTGCCAGCAGCCATGTGCCCGATGAGCAGTTCTTC. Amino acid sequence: CASSHVPDEQFF.

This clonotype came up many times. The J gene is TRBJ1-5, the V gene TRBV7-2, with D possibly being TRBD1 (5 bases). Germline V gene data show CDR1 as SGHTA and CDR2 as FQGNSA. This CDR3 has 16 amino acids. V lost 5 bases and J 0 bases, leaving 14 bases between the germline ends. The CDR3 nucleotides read TGTGCCAGCAGCGCCGCAGGGAGATATAGCAATCAGCCCCAGCATTTT. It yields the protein CASSAAGRYSNQPQHF.

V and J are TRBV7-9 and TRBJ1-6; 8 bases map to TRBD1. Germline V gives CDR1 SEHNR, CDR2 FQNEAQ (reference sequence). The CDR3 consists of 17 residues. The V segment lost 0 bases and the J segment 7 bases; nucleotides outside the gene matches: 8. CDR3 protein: CASSLAPGGERNSPLHF. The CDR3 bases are TGTGCCAGCAGCTTAGCCCCAGGGGGCGAGCGGAATTCACCCCTCCACTTT.

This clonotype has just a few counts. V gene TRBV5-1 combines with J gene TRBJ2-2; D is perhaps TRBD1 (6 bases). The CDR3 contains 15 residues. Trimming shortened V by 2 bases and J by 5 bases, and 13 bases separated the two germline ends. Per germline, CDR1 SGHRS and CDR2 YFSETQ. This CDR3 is CASSFGQQGTGELFF. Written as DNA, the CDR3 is TGCGCCAGCAGCTTTGGACAACAGGGTACCGGGGAGCTGTTTTTT.

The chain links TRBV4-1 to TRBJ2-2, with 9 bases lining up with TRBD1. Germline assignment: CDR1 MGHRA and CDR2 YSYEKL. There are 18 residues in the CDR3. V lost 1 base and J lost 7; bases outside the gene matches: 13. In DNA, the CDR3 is TGCGCCAGCAGCCAAGTTGTTTCCGGGACAGGGAATAGCGGGGAGCTGTTTTTT. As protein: CASSQVVSGTGNSGELFF.

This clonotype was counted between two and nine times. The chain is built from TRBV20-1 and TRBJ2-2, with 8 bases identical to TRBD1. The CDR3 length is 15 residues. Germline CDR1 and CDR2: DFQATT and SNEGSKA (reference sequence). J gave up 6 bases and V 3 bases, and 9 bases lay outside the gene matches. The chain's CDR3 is CSASPTGALPGELFF. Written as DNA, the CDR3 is TGCAGTGCTAGCCCGACAGGGGCACTGCCCGGGGAGCTGTTTTTT.

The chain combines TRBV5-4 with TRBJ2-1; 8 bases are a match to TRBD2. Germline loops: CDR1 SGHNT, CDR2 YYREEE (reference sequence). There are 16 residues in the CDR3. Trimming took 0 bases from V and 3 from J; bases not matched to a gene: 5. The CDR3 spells CASSLGYGGVYNEQFF. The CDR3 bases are TGTGCCAGCAGCTTGGGTTACGGGGGGGTCTACAATGAGCAGTTCTTC.

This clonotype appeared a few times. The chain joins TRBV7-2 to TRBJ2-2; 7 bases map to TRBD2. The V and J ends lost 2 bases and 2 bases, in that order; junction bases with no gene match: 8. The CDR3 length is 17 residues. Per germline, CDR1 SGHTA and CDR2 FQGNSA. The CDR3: CASSLFFGGGNTGELFF. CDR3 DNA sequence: TGTGCCAGCAGCTTATTTTTTGGCGGGGGTAACACCGGGGAGCTGTTTTTT.

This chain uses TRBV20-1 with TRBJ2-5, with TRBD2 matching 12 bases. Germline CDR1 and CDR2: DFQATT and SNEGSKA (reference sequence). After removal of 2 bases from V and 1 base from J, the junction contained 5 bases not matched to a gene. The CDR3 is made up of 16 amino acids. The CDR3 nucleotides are TGCAGTGCTAGACTAGCGGGGGGGCCATTCCAAGAGACCCAGTACTTC. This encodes CSARLAGGPFQETQYF.

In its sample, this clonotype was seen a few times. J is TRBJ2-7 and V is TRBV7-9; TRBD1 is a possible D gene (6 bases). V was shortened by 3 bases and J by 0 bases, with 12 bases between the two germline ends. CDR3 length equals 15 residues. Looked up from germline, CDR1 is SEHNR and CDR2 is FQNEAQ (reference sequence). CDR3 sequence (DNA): TGTGCCAGCAGCTTGGGGGCCTTAACCTCCTACGAGCAGTACTTC. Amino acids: CASSLGALTSYEQYF.

CDR3 sequence reads: CASSYRQTNYGYTF. As DNA, the CDR3 is TGTGCCAGCAGTTACAGACAGACTAACTATGGCTACACCTTC. The chain combines TRBV6-2 or TRBV6-3 with TRBJ1-2, with D possibly being TRBD1 (5 bases). The CDR3 has 14 residues. Germline V gives CDR1 MNHEY, CDR2 SVGEGT. Trimming took off 2 bases at V and 0 bases at J, with 7 bases between the two ends.